This TCR beta chain was sequenced during a study of blood T cells in healthy people across ages. A minimum of 5 micrograms of total RNA was extracted per sample. Deletions cut 6 bases from V and 1 base from J, with 6 bases between. The CDR3 is 11 amino acids. Germline CDR1 is DFQATT and CDR2 is SNEGSKA (reference sequence). A second PCR of roughly 7 to 11 cycles used a sample-barcoded 5' primer and a J-beta primer mix. TCRdb redid the calling of the 5' RACE reads with MiXCR, one entry per CDR3 protein. Of hundreds of thousands of distinct CDR3 sequences detected, 40% to 50% appear once; the ten largest clones hold approximately 19%. Study-level results: CMV status of donors was not determined, possibly confounding expanded clonotype changes.

This clonotype was seen a handful of times. The target antigen is unknown. The material sequenced was blood. The sequence was obtained from a man aged 55 to 69 in good health. This rearrangement joins TRBV20-1 to TRBJ1-1; D is uncertain. The DNA for the CDR3 is TGCAGTGCCCGCAAGAACACTGAAGCTTTCTTT. Translated: CSARKNTEAFF.